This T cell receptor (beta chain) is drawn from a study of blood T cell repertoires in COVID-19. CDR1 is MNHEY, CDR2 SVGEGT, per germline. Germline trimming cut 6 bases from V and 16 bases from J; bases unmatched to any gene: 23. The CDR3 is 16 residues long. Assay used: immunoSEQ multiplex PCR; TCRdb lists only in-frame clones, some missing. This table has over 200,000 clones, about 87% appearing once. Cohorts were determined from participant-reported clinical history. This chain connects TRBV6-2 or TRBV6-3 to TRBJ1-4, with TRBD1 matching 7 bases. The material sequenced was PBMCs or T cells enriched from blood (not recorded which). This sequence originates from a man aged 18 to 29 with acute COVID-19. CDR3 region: CASSYGYSGTVRSTFF. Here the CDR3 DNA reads TGTGCCAGCAGCTATGGTTATTCCGGGACAGTTCGTTCTACGTTTTTT.